These 2 T cell receptor beta chains were sequenced from one sample in a study of cytomegalovirus exposure and HLA in healthy donors. The PCR contained 60 Vbeta and 13 Jbeta primers. Only in-frame clones appear in the TCRdb table, and some are missing; sequencing was by immunoSEQ multiplex PCR. The sample has some 200,000 clones, around 80% seen once. The source material was PBMCs. These receptors all stem from a man aged 18 to 29 in good health and CMV-seronegative.

This clone was seen just once. The same CDR3 arises from other DNA sequences in this sample as well. The gene calls are TRBV4-1 and TRBJ2-7; TRBD2 agrees at 12 bases. This CDR3 region has 15 residues. V was pared by 1 base and J by 2 bases, with 0 bases of the junction left unmatched. CDR1 and CDR2 from the germline V gene are MGHRA and YSYEKL. CDR3 nucleotide sequence: TGCGCCAGCAGCCAAGGACTAGCGGGAGCCTACGAGCAGTACTTC. Protein: CASSQGLAGAYEQYF.

The chain uses TRBV18 and TRBJ1-4, with D possibly matching TRBD1 (5 bases). V shed 3 bases and J shed 7 bases, with 15 bases lying between them. Germline lookup yields CDR1 KGHSH and CDR2 LQKENI. The CDR3 runs to 15 residues. CDR3 sequence reads: CASSPNQGVSEKLFF. CDR3 bases: TGTGCCAGCTCACCGAACCAGGGTGTAAGTGAAAAACTGTTTTTT.